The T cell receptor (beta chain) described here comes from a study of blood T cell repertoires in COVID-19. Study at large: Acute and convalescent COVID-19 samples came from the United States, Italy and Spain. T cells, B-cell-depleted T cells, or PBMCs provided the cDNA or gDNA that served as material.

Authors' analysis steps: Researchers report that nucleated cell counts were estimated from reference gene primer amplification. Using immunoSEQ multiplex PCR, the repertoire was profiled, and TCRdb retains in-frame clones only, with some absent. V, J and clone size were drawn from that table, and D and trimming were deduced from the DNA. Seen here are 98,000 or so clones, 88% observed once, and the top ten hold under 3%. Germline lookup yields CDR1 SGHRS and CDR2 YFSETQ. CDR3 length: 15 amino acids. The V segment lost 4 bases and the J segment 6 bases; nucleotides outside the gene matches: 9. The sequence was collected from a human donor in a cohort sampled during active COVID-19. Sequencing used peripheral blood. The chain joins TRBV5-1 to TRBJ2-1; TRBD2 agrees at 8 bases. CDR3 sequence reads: CASSTMTAGGNEQFF. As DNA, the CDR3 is TGCGCCAGCAGCACCATGACCGCGGGAGGCAATGAGCAGTTCTTC.